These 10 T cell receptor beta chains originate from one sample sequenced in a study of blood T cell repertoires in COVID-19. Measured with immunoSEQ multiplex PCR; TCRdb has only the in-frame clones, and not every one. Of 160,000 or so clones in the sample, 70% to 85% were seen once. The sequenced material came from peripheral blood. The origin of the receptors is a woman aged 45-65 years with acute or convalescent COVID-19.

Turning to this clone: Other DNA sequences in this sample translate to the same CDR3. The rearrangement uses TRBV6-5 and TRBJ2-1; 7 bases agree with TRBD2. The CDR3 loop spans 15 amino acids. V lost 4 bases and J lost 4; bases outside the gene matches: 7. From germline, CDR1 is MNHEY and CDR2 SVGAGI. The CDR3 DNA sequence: TGTGCCAGCAGTTTGGCTGGACTAGATTACAATGAGCAGTTCTTC. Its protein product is CASSLAGLDYNEQFF.

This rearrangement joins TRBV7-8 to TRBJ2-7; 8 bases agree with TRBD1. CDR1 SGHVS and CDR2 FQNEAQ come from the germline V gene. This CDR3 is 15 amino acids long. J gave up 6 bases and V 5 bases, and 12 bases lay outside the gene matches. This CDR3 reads CASSIRQGASREQYF. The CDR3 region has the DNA TGTGCCAGCAGCATCCGTCAGGGGGCATCACGCGAGCAGTACTTC.

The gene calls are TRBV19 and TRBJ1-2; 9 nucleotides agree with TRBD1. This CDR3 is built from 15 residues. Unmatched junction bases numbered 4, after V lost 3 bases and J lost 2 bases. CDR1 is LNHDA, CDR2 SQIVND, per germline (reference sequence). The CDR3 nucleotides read TGTGCCAGTAGTATTGGGACAGGGCCGAACTATGGCTACACCTTC. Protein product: CASSIGTGPNYGYTF.

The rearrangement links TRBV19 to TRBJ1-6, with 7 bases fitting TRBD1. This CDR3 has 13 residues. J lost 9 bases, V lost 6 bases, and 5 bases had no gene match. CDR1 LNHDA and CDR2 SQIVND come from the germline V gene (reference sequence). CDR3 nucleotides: TGTGCCAGTAGGTCCCAGGGGGGTTCACCCCTCCACTTT. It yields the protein CASRSQGGSPLHF.

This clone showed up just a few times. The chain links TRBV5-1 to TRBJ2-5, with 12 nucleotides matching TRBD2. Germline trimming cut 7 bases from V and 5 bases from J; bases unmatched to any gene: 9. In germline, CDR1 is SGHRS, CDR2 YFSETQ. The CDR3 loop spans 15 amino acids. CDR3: CASHRTSGALETQYF. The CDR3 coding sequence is TGCGCCAGCCACAGGACTAGCGGGGCTTTGGAGACCCAGTACTTC.

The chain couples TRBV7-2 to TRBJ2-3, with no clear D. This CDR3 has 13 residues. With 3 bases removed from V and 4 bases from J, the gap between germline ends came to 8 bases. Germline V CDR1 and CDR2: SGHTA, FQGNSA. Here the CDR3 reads CASSLESPDTQYF. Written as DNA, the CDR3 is TGTGCCAGCAGCTTGGAGAGCCCAGATACGCAGTATTTT.

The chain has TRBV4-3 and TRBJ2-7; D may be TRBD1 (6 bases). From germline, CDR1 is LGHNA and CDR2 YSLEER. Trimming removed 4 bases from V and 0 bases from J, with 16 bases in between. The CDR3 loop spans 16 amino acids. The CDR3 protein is CASSPSKGVFSYEQYF. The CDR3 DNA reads TGCGCCAGCAGCCCGAGTAAGGGGGTCTTCTCCTACGAGCAGTACTTC.

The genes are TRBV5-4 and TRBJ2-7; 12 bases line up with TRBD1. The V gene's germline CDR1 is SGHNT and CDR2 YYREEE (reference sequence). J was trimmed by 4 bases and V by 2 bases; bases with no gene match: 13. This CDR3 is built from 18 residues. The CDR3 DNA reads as TGTGCCAGCAGCTTCCCGGGACAGGGGGCTAGGCCCCGGTACGAGCAGTACTTC. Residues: CASSFPGQGARPRYEQYF.

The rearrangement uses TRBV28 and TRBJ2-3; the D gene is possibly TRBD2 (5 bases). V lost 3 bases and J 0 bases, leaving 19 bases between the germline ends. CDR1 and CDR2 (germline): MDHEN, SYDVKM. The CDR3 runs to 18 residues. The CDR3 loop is CASSFPSLRVTSTDTQYF. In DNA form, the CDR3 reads TGTGCCAGCAGTTTTCCGAGCCTGAGGGTTACTAGCACAGATACGCAGTATTTT.

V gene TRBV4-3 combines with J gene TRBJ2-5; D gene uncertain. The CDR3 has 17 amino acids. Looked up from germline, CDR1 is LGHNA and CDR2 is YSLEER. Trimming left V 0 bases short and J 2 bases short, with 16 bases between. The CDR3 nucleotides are TGCGCCAGCAGCCAAGAGTATCAGTCGTCATATCAAGAGACCCAGTACTTC. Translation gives CASSQEYQSSYQETQYF.